These 23 T cell receptor beta chains were sequenced from one sample in a study of Graves' ophthalmopathy and Graves' hyperthyroidism. RNA transcripts served as template for amplifying TCR beta CDR3 sequences. First-round RT-PCR relied on HTBI primers, and a second-round multiplex PCR came next. MiXCR, applied by TCRdb to the multiplex PCR reads, yields one record per CDR3 protein. Among around 1.1 million distinct CDR3 sequences listed, roughly 35% were seen once. Sequenced: peripheral blood or thyroid tissue (not recorded which). The receptor set was obtained from an adult man with Graves' hyperthyroidism.

This clonotype was seen a handful of times. The chain employs TRBV12-3 or TRBV12-4 and TRBJ1-2, with TRBD1 identical over 10 bases. Trimming cost V 4 bases and J 6 bases; bases outside gene matches: 11. The CDR3 consists of 16 residues. CDR3 in DNA: TGTGCCAGCAGTTACTCGAAGACGGGGACAGGGGATGGCTACACCTTC. Its protein product is CASSYSKTGTGDGYTF.

This clonotype was observed a few times. The CDR3 DNA reads as TGTGCCAGCAGCTTAGGATCGCCTAGCGGAGATACCTACGAGCAGTACTTC. Its translation is CASSLGSPSGDTYEQYF. This rearrangement joins TRBV7-9 to TRBJ2-7; TRBD2 matches at 7 bases. CDR1 and CDR2 (germline): SEHNR, FQNEAQ (reference sequence). Losses at the gene ends were 1 base for V and 2 bases for J; bases not matched to a gene: 11. The CDR3 totals 17 residues.

Of note for this clonotype: No conserved phenylalanine or tryptophan is present at the end of the CDR3, so a read error is the likely explanation. The rearrangement joins TRBV7-3 to TRBJ1-2; unclear D gene. This CDR3 region has 15 residues. Per germline, CDR1 SGHTA and CDR2 FQGTGA. Trimming shortened V by 0 bases and J by 4 bases, and 12 bases separated the two germline ends. CDR3 nucleotide sequence: TGTGCCAGCAGCTTAACGGGAACAAATGTCTATGGCTACACCCTC. Protein: CASSLTGTNVYGYTL.

At least ten counts were recorded for this clonotype. CDR3 in DNA: TGTGCCAGCAGCTTAGCCCGGCTTAGCAATCAGCCCCAGCATTTT. Its protein is CASSLARLSNQPQHF. The J gene is TRBJ1-5, the V gene TRBV7-2; D gene unclear. This CDR3 spans 15 amino acids. Trimming pared 0 bases from V and 0 bases from J, leaving 6 bases between. CDR1 SGHTA and CDR2 FQGNSA come from the germline V gene.

The V call is TRBV29-1, the J call TRBJ1-4; D ambiguous. Germline-derived CDR1 and CDR2 are SQVTM and ANQGSEA. The V and J ends lost 7 bases and 8 bases respectively, with 14 bases between them. The CDR3 loop spans 12 amino acids. The CDR3 sequence is CSAAYVGEKLFF. CDR3 in DNA: TGCAGCGCAGCATACGTTGGGGAAAAACTGTTTTTT.

As concerns this clonotype: An end of the junction differs from the germline gene, which may be a read error. The chain has TRBV5-1 and TRBJ2-7; D possibly corresponds to TRBD1 (6 bases). There are 14 residues in the CDR3. Germline assignment: CDR1 SGHRS and CDR2 YFSETQ. The CDR3 loop reads CTSSYRDITDEQYF. As DNA, the CDR3 is TGCACCAGCAGTTACCGGGACATTACCGACGAGCAGTACTTC.

To note about this clonotype: Possible read error: a much larger clone is one base away. The CDR3 coding sequence is TGTGCCATCAGCTCTGGGACAGGGGTAACTGAAGCTTTCTTT. Its protein product is CAISSGTGVTEAFF. The chain carries TRBV10-3 and TRBJ1-1; 10 positions match TRBD1. Trimming took 6 bases from V and 5 from J; bases not matched to a gene: 6. CDR3 length: 14 amino acids. Germline V gives CDR1 ENHRY, CDR2 SYGVKD.

Many counts were recorded for this clonotype. The J gene is TRBJ1-4, the V gene TRBV20-1; 9 nucleotides agree with TRBD1. Unmatched junction bases numbered 8, after V lost 2 bases and J lost 7 bases. The germline V gene has CDR1 DFQATT and CDR2 SNEGSKA (reference sequence). The CDR3 is 15 amino acids. Here the CDR3 DNA reads TGCAGTGCTAGAAGAAACAGGGGGCTGGCTGAAAAACTGTTTTTT. This gives the protein CSARRNRGLAEKLFF.

This clonotype occurred many times. V gene TRBV20-1 combines with J gene TRBJ2-7; D gene ambiguous. CDR3 size: 13 residues. The germline V gene has CDR1 DFQATT and CDR2 SNEGSKA (reference sequence). V gave up 2 bases and J gave up 2 bases, with 10 bases separating them. The CDR3 is CSARKDPAYEQYF. CDR3 coding DNA: TGCAGTGCTAGAAAGGATCCTGCCTACGAGCAGTACTTC.

The CDR3 loop reads CASNAPEGYYGYTF. The CDR3 DNA is TGTGCCAGCAACGCCCCCGAGGGTTACTATGGCTACACCTTC. V usage is TRBV6-1 and J usage is TRBJ1-2; D is undetermined. V was pared by 7 bases and J by 3 bases, with 15 bases between. CDR3 length: 14 residues. The V gene's germline CDR1 is MNHNS and CDR2 SASEGT.

This chain connects TRBV4-3 to TRBJ2-6; D is possibly TRBD1 or TRBD2 (6 bases each). Germline lookup yields CDR1 LGHNA and CDR2 YSLEER. Trimming shortened V by 0 bases and J by 1 base, and 7 bases separated the two germline ends. The CDR3 totals 16 residues. CDR3 region: CASSQEGGSGANVLTF. The CDR3 DNA follows: TGCGCCAGCAGCCAAGAAGGGGGGTCTGGGGCCAACGTCCTGACTTTC.

The rearrangement uses TRBV29-1 and TRBJ2-5, with D possibly being TRBD2 (6 bases). Germline-derived CDR1 and CDR2 are SQVTM and ANQGSEA. The CDR3 loop spans 12 amino acids. Between the trimmed V and J ends, which lost 4 bases and 5 bases, there was a span of 11 bases. The CDR3 loop reads CSVAGGSETQYF. The CDR3 nucleotides are TGCAGCGTTGCCGGGGGATCGGAGACCCAGTACTTC.

This clonotype has ten or more counts. This chain connects TRBV7-2 to TRBJ1-1, with 7 bases matching TRBD1. The V and J ends lost 4 bases and 0 bases, in that order; junction bases with no gene match: 8. The CDR3 length is 16 residues. Looked up from germline, CDR1 is SGHTA and CDR2 is FQGNSA. CDR3 sequence: CASSYKPTGLNTEAFF. CDR3 sequence (DNA): TGTGCCAGCAGCTACAAGCCGACAGGGTTGAACACTGAAGCTTTCTTT.

Points on this clonotype: Mismatch with germline at one junction end may stem from a read error. CDR3 loop: CSVEPGTGAYVLTF. CDR3 in DNA: TGCAGCGTTGAACCCGGGACAGGGGCCTACGTCCTGACTTTC. The gene calls are TRBV29-1 and TRBJ2-6, with 10 bases identical to TRBD1. This CDR3 is built from 14 residues. The germline V gene has CDR1 SQVTM and CDR2 ANQGSEA.

As for this clonotype: A read error may explain this, as a much larger clone is one base away. V usage is TRBV2 and J usage is TRBJ2-2; tentative D call: TRBD1 (5 bases). Trimming pared 8 bases from V and 1 base from J, leaving 14 bases between. The CDR3 has 15 amino acids. Germline CDR1 reads SNHLY; CDR2 reads FYNNEI. Here the CDR3 reads CASGYDSKNTGELFF. The CDR3 region has the DNA TGTGCCAGCGGTTATGACAGCAAGAACACCGGGGAGCTGTTTTTT. Combining the CDR3 with reference TRBV2 and TRBJ2-2 gives the whole variable domain EPEVTQTPSHQVTQMGQEVILRCVPISNHLYFYWYRQILGQKVEFLVSFYNNEISEKSEIFDDQFSVERPDGSNFTLKIRSTKLEDSAMYFCASGYDSKNTGELFFGEGSRLTVL.

Ten or more counts support this clonotype. V and J are TRBV7-9 and TRBJ1-6, with D perhaps matching TRBD1 (5 bases). CDR1 and CDR2 from the germline V gene are SEHNR and FQNEAQ (reference sequence). The CDR3 covers 15 residues. Trimming left V 1 base short and J 5 bases short, with 9 bases between. The CDR3 DNA sequence: TGTGCCAGCAGCTTAGAGGACACGGATAATTCACCCCTCCACTTT. It yields the protein CASSLEDTDNSPLHF.

This clonotype occurred many times. The germline gene is not matched at one end of the junction; a read error may be the cause. The chain recombines TRBV12-3 or TRBV12-4 with TRBJ1-2; TRBD1 might be the D (6 bases). The CDR3 runs 15 residues. CDR3 protein: CASSPGGSLGAVLLF. The CDR3 DNA follows: TGTGCCAGCAGCCCCGGGGGCTCCCTGGGCGCGGTTCTCCTTTTC.

This chain links TRBV4-1 with TRBJ1-5; D possibly corresponds to TRBD1 (5 bases). This CDR3 contains 16 residues. Trimming cost V 1 base and J 7 bases, with 17 bases left between them. Per germline, CDR1 MGHRA and CDR2 YSYEKL. CDR3 sequence: CASSQVPGTGGQPQHF. In DNA, the CDR3 is TGCGCCAGCAGCCAAGTCCCGGGGACGGGAGGGCAGCCCCAGCATTTT.

There are a few counts of this clonotype. V usage is TRBV7-9 and J usage is TRBJ1-1, with D possibly TRBD1 on 6 matching bases. Germline CDR1 and CDR2: SEHNR and FQNEAQ (reference sequence). The CDR3 runs 16 residues. The V and J ends lost 2 bases and 1 base respectively, with 14 bases between them. The CDR3 DNA is TGTGCCAGCAGCTTAAGAAAGGGGGGCAAGAACACTGAAGCTTTCTTT. This translates into CASSLRKGGKNTEAFF.

The V and J genes are TRBV4-3 and TRBJ1-6, with D possibly being TRBD1 (5 bases). There are 16 residues in the CDR3. Trimming took off 1 base at V and 7 bases at J, with 14 bases between the two ends. Per the germline V gene, CDR1 is LGHNA and CDR2 is YSLEER. CDR3 bases: TGCGCCAGCAGCCAAGTACGGGGCGTTCCGAATTCACCCCTCCACTTT. Its protein product is CASSQVRGVPNSPLHF.

This clonotype was observed many times. This chain links TRBV6-1 with TRBJ1-2; 7 nucleotides match TRBD1. Germline CDR1 is MNHNS and CDR2 is SASEGT. V shed 6 bases and J 0 bases; nucleotides not matched to a gene: 4. This CDR3 has 14 amino acids. The CDR3 spells CASRGTAANYGYTF. In DNA, the CDR3 is TGTGCCAGCAGGGGGACAGCTGCTAACTATGGCTACACCTTC.

The chain employs TRBV30 and TRBJ2-5; D is perhaps TRBD1 (6 bases). Trimming removed 6 bases at V and 1 base at J, with 15 bases between. Germline values: CDR1 GTSNPN, CDR2 SVGIG (reference sequence). This CDR3 has 14 amino acids. CDR3 nucleotides: TGTGCCTGTTTCTCTAGGACAGTCCAAGAGACCCAGTACTTC. Its protein is CACFSRTVQETQYF.

This chain joins TRBV20-1 and TRBJ2-7; 12 positions match TRBD2. Per the germline V gene, CDR1 is DFQATT and CDR2 is SNEGSKA (reference sequence). V dropped 0 bases and J dropped 2; count of bases not matched to a gene: 8. The CDR3 totals 17 residues. Here the CDR3 reads CSAREGRLAGATYEQYF. CDR3 DNA: TGCAGTGCTAGAGAAGGACGACTAGCGGGAGCCACCTACGAGCAGTACTTC.